This T cell receptor beta chain emerged from a study of T cells in Graves' hyperthyroidism and ophthalmopathy. Disease lasting under 3 months, a NOSPECS grade of at least 4, and a Clinical Activity Score of at least 3 were features of the ophthalmopathy patients. For the diagnoses, clinical symptoms, serum thyroxine and TRAb, thyroid ultrasound and orbital computed tomography were used. As for this clonotype: Its antigen is not identified.

TCR beta CDR3 sequences were amplified from RNA transcripts. The HTBI primer set served for first-round RT-PCR of the TCR CDR3. TCRdb used MiXCR to reprocess the multiplex PCR reads, holding one entry per CDR3 protein. Of roughly 280,000 distinct CDR3 sequences in the sample, 15% to 20% were seen once. Findings and limits, study-wide: By a 13 V-J model, ophthalmopathy was set apart from stable hyperthyroidism. In the blood, most expanded thyroid clonotypes above 0.001 appeared as well.

The sample was blood. The TCR comes from a woman between 55 and 75 years old with Graves' ophthalmopathy.

The CDR3, as DNA: TGTGCCAGCAGCCGAATAGGGACAGGGGGCACTGAAGCTTTCTTT. Translating it yields CASSRIGTGGTEAFF. The genes are TRBV12-3 or TRBV12-4 and TRBJ1-1; TRBD1 aligns across 11 bases. This CDR3 is built from 15 residues. The V gene end was trimmed by 6 bases and the J gene end by 4 bases; junction bases not matched to a gene: 7.